This entry lists 26 T cell receptor beta chains sequenced from one sample in a study of response to subunit inactivated influenza vaccine. TCRdb itself ran the RT-PCR reads through MiXCR, one entry per CDR3 protein. The sample lists just under 550,000 distinct CDR3 sequences; approximately 22% were seen once. The same sample was also used in a study of T cells expressing NK-cell markers. That work adds: Synthesis of TCR beta cDNA relied on 5'RACE template switching carrying UMIs.

The sample was CD4+ T cells sorted from PBMCs, taken 11 to 12 days after vaccination. These receptors all come from a man aged 50-59 years who received an inactivated influenza vaccine.

There are a few counts of this clonotype. The rearrangement links TRBV7-9 to TRBJ1-1, with TRBD1 identical over 7 bases. This CDR3 contains 15 residues. Germline lookup yields CDR1 SEHNR and CDR2 FQNEAQ (reference sequence). V lost 7 bases to trimming and J lost 0 bases; unmatched junction nucleotides: 8. CDR3 protein: CASIPPTGVNTEAFF. The CDR3 region has the DNA TGTGCCAGCATTCCCCCCACAGGGGTGAACACTGAAGCTTTCTTT.

The table lists this clonotype with a count of one. This chain connects TRBV10-3 to TRBJ1-2, with TRBD1 matching over 8 bases. The CDR3 runs to 13 residues. V was pared by 10 bases and J by 5 bases, with 9 bases of the junction left unmatched. Germline V gene data show CDR1 as ENHRY and CDR2 as SYGVKD. CDR3 sequence: CATTGQAPYGYTF. As DNA, the CDR3 is TGTGCCACCACGGGACAGGCCCCTTATGGCTACACCTTC.

The V and J genes are TRBV10-3 and TRBJ2-3; TRBD2 is a possible D gene (6 bases). The CDR3 totals 13 residues. Germline CDR1 and CDR2: ENHRY and SYGVKD. V was trimmed by 8 bases and J by 0 bases, leaving 9 bases between them. DNA of the CDR3: TGTGCCATCGGGGGGAGCAGCACAGATACGCAGTATTTT. Translated: CAIGGSSTDTQYF.

The chain is built from TRBV5-1 and TRBJ2-2; maybe TRBD1 (6 bases). CDR1 and CDR2 (germline): SGHRS, YFSETQ. The CDR3 has 15 amino acids. Between the trimmed V and J ends, which lost 7 bases and 0 bases, there was a span of 13 bases. The CDR3 is CASARTASNTGELFF. CDR3 sequence (DNA): TGCGCCAGCGCGAGGACAGCCTCGAACACCGGGGAGCTGTTTTTT. The full variable domain, rest sourced from reference TRBV5-1 and TRBJ2-2, is KAGVTQTPRYLIKTRGQQVTLSCSPISGHRSVSWYQQTPGQGLQFLFEYFSETQRNKGNFPGRFSGRQFSNSRSEMNVSTLELGDSALYLCASARTASNTGELFFGEGSRLTVL.

This clonotype was counted between two and nine times. The chain joins TRBV6-1 to TRBJ2-3; 7 nucleotides align to TRBD1. Germline V gene sequence: CDR1 MNHNS, CDR2 SASEGT. CDR3 length: 15 residues. The V gene end was trimmed by 7 bases and the J gene end by 2 bases; junction bases not matched to a gene: 9. CDR3 sequence reads: CASTEWGQTTDTQYF. The CDR3 DNA reads TGTGCCAGCACCGAGTGGGGACAGACCACAGATACGCAGTATTTT.

This chain links TRBV5-1 with TRBJ1-4; 9 nucleotides agree with TRBD1. The CDR3 loop spans 14 amino acids. V lost 4 bases to trimming and J lost 8 bases; unmatched junction nucleotides: 6. Germline V lookup: CDR1 SGHRS, CDR2 YFSETQ. This CDR3 is CASSKQGAVEKLFF. CDR3 in DNA: TGCGCCAGCAGCAAACAGGGGGCGGTCGAAAAACTGTTTTTT.

The V and J genes are TRBV7-8 and TRBJ2-3, with TRBD1 matching over 9 bases. With V trimmed by 2 bases and J by 5 bases, 8 bases remained unmatched. The CDR3 totals 16 residues. Per the germline V gene, CDR1 is SGHVS and CDR2 is FQNEAQ. CDR3 DNA: TGTGCCAGCAGCTTATCCGGGACAGGGTTTGGAGATACGCAGTATTTT. Its translation: CASSLSGTGFGDTQYF. The variable domain in full, with the rest retrieved from reference TRBV7-8 and TRBJ2-3, is GAGVSQSPRYKVAKRGQDVALRCDPISGHVSLFWYQQALGQGPEFLTYFQNEAQLDKSGLPSDRFFAERPEGSVSTLKIQRTQQEDSAVYLCASSLSGTGFGDTQYFGPGTRLTVL.

The chain couples TRBV5-6 to TRBJ1-6; D is unresolved. Deletions cut 4 bases from V and 8 bases from J, with 7 bases between. The length of the CDR3 is 12 residues. Germline V gene lookup returns CDR1 SGHDT and CDR2 YYEEEE. The CDR3 protein is CASSREDSPLHF. In nucleotides, the CDR3 is TGTGCCAGCAGCCGCGAAGATTCACCCCTCCACTTT.

This clonotype occurred a few times. CDR3: CASSLTAGANVLTF. The CDR3 coding sequence is TGCGCCAGCAGCTTGACAGCTGGGGCCAACGTCCTGACTTTC. J is TRBJ2-6 and V is TRBV5-1; no firm D call. The ends were cut back, 1 base at V and 2 bases at J, with 4 bases in the middle. This CDR3 has 14 amino acids. Germline values: CDR1 SGHRS, CDR2 YFSETQ.

This clonotype came up many times. J is TRBJ2-5 and V is TRBV5-1; no reliable D call. The CDR3 has 13 residues. Between the trimmed V and J ends, which lost 0 bases and 5 bases, there was a span of 8 bases. In germline, CDR1 is SGHRS, CDR2 YFSETQ. Written as DNA, the CDR3 is TGCGCCAGCAGCTTGGTGCAGAGGGAGACCCAGTACTTC. Translated, it gives CASSLVQRETQYF.

This clonotype was found a few times. The rearrangement uses TRBV9 and TRBJ2-5; TRBD2 agrees at 9 bases. J gave up 5 bases and V 0 bases, and 11 bases lay outside the gene matches. From germline, CDR1 is SGDLS and CDR2 YYNGEE. The CDR3 has 17 residues. The CDR3 region is CASSVGASGKGTETQYF. The DNA for the CDR3 is TGTGCCAGCAGCGTAGGAGCTAGCGGGAAGGGGACGGAGACCCAGTACTTC.

The J gene is TRBJ2-5, the V gene TRBV3-1, with 7 nucleotides matching TRBD2. Per the germline V gene, CDR1 is LGHDT and CDR2 is YNNKEL (reference sequence). After removal of 6 bases from V and 5 bases from J, the junction contained 3 bases not matched to a gene. This CDR3 is 12 amino acids long. The CDR3 protein is CASRSSGETQYF. The DNA for the CDR3 is TGTGCCAGCAGATCTAGCGGTGAGACCCAGTACTTC.

Ten or more counts support this clonotype. The chain employs TRBV7-2 and TRBJ1-1, with 7 positions matching TRBD1. The CDR3 extends over 15 amino acids. Germline loops: CDR1 SGHTA, CDR2 FQGNSA. V lost 6 bases, J lost 0 bases, and 7 bases stayed unmatched. CDR3 loop: CASSLQGTMNTEAFF. The DNA for the CDR3 is TGTGCCAGCAGTTTACAGGGGACGATGAACACTGAAGCTTTCTTT.

V is TRBV24-1 and J is TRBJ2-1; D unclear. Per germline, CDR1 KGHDR and CDR2 SFDVKD. Trimming left V 3 bases short and J 6 bases short, with 8 bases between. The CDR3 totals 13 residues. CDR3 nucleotide sequence: TGTGCCACCAGTGATGGACCTTTCAATGAGCAGTTCTTC. It is translated as CATSDGPFNEQFF.

This clonotype showed up many times. The CDR3 loop reads CASSLARNADTQYF. CDR3 DNA sequence: TGTGCCAGCAGCTTAGCGAGGAATGCAGATACGCAGTATTTT. The J gene is TRBJ2-3, the V gene TRBV7-2; D remains unclear. Germline V lookup: CDR1 SGHTA, CDR2 FQGNSA. Trimming cost V 0 bases and J 4 bases, with 8 bases left between them. This CDR3 has 14 residues.

The chain links TRBV12-3 or TRBV12-4 to TRBJ2-5, with 15 positions matching TRBD2. Losses at the gene ends were 6 bases for V and 4 bases for J; bases not matched to a gene: 6. CDR3 length equals 16 residues. The CDR3 DNA is TGTGCCAGCAGCCTTGGACTAGCGGGAGGGTCAGAGACCCAGTACTTC. Its protein is CASSLGLAGGSETQYF.

This clonotype showed up just a few times. This sequence joins TRBV4-1 and TRBJ2-2; TRBD2 aligns across 9 bases. CDR3 length: 15 amino acids. J was trimmed by 6 bases and V by 6 bases; bases with no gene match: 8. In germline, CDR1 is MGHRA, CDR2 YSYEKL. For the CDR3, the DNA is TGCGCCAGCAGAGTTGCGGGGGGGAGCTCCGGGGAGCTGTTTTTT. It specifies CASRVAGGSSGELFF.

The table lists this clonotype with a few counts. The CDR3 loop is CSAREGNTGELFF. In DNA, the CDR3 is TGCAGTGCTAGAGAAGGGAACACCGGGGAGCTGTTTTTT. The chain uses TRBV20-1 and TRBJ2-2; no clear D gene. V lost 0 bases and J 1 base, leaving 3 bases between the germline ends. Per the germline V gene, CDR1 is DFQATT and CDR2 is SNEGSKA (reference sequence). The CDR3 consists of 13 residues.

This clonotype was picked up a small number of times. The chain combines TRBV6-5 with TRBJ2-3; D is unresolved. The germline V gene encodes CDR1 MNHEY and CDR2 SVGAGI. V lost 2 bases, J lost 0 bases, and 9 bases lay in between. The CDR3 extends over 15 amino acids. The CDR3: CASSYGLFSTDTQYF. The CDR3 coding sequence is TGTGCCAGCAGTTACGGTTTATTCAGCACAGATACGCAGTATTTT.

The chain is built from TRBV7-8 and TRBJ2-7; D is unclear. V lost 6 bases, J lost 3 bases, and 6 bases lay in between. Germline CDR1 reads SGHVS; CDR2 reads FQNEAQ. The CDR3 covers 11 residues. CDR3 sequence (DNA): TGTGCCAGCAGGGCTATCTACGAGCAGTACTTC. Protein sequence: CASRAIYEQYF.

The V call is TRBV20-1, the J call TRBJ2-7; 11 positions match TRBD1. The germline V gene has CDR1 DFQATT and CDR2 SNEGSKA (reference sequence). V lost 3 bases, J lost 3 bases, and 4 bases stayed unmatched. This CDR3 has 14 amino acids. CDR3 sequence (DNA): TGCAGTGCTAGTAGGACAGGGGGCTGCTACGAGCAGTACTTC. Protein sequence: CSASRTGGCYEQYF.

J is TRBJ2-7 and V is TRBV5-1; 7 bases match TRBD2. The V and J ends lost 8 bases and 2 bases, in that order; junction bases with no gene match: 13. CDR1 is SGHRS and CDR2 is YFSETQ in the germline V gene. The CDR3 has 15 amino acids. The CDR3 DNA reads TGCGCCAGTAAAAGCGGGGCAGAGAGTCCCTACGAGCAGTACTTC. Translation gives CASKSGAESPYEQYF.

The chain carries TRBV7-9 and TRBJ2-3; 10 nucleotides agree with TRBD2. Looked up from germline, CDR1 is SEHNR and CDR2 is FQNEAQ (reference sequence). The CDR3 spans 16 residues. V shed 5 bases and J 1 base; nucleotides not matched to a gene: 6. The CDR3 protein is CASSGGLAKGTDTQYF. In DNA, the CDR3 is TGTGCCAGCAGCGGGGGACTAGCGAAAGGCACAGATACGCAGTATTTT.

J is TRBJ2-3 and V is TRBV28; TRBD2 might be the D (5 bases). V lost 3 bases and J lost 1, with 26 bases in between. The germline V gene encodes CDR1 MDHEN and CDR2 SYDVKM. The CDR3 is 20 residues long. In DNA form, the CDR3 reads TGTGCCAGCAGTTTCGACCCAAAGTCCCCCTGGACGGAGGGCACAGATACGCAGTATTTT. This codes for CASSFDPKSPWTEGTDTQYF.

The chain employs TRBV2 and TRBJ1-2; possible D gene TRBD1, 5 bases. The germline V and J ends were trimmed by 6 bases and 6 bases, with 14 bases remaining between them. The CDR3 spans 13 residues. Germline-derived CDR1 and CDR2 are SNHLY and FYNNEI. The CDR3 DNA reads as TGTGCCAGCAGCGCGCAGGGAGGAAATGGCTACACCTTC. This translates into CASSAQGGNGYTF. The variable domain in full, completed from reference TRBV2 and TRBJ1-2, reads EPEVTQTPSHQVTQMGQEVILRCVPISNHLYFYWYRQILGQKVEFLVSFYNNEISEKSEIFDDQFSVERPDGSNFTLKIRSTKLEDSAMYFCASSAQGGNGYTFGSGTRLTVV.

The chain couples TRBV12-3 or TRBV12-4 to TRBJ2-1, with 10 positions matching TRBD1. Germline trimming cut 6 bases from V and 4 bases from J; bases unmatched to any gene: 12. There are 17 residues in the CDR3. CDR3 in amino acids: CASRPELGTGDYNEQFF. DNA for the CDR3: TGTGCCAGCAGACCAGAACTCGGGACAGGGGATTACAATGAGCAGTTCTTC.